The entry that follows covers one TCR beta chain sequence. The length of the CDR3 is 12 residues. Trimming stripped 6 bases from V and 6 bases from J, with 9 bases between. Germline assignment: CDR1 LNHDA and CDR2 SQIVND (reference sequence). The sample comes from a study of T cell responses to AZD1222 COVID-19 vaccine. TCRdb keeps only in-frame clones here, not all; method: immunoSEQ multiplex PCR. The table includes 150,000 to 200,000 clones, roughly nine tenths detected once. The specimen comprised peripheral blood, sampled 28 days after the second AZD1222 dose. This receptor was taken from an adult who received the AZD1222 COVID-19 vaccine. The V gene is TRBV19, the J gene TRBJ1-5; D uncertain. The CDR3 sequence is CASRIGGQPQHF. In DNA, the CDR3 is TGTGCCAGTAGGATCGGAGGTCAGCCCCAGCATTTT.